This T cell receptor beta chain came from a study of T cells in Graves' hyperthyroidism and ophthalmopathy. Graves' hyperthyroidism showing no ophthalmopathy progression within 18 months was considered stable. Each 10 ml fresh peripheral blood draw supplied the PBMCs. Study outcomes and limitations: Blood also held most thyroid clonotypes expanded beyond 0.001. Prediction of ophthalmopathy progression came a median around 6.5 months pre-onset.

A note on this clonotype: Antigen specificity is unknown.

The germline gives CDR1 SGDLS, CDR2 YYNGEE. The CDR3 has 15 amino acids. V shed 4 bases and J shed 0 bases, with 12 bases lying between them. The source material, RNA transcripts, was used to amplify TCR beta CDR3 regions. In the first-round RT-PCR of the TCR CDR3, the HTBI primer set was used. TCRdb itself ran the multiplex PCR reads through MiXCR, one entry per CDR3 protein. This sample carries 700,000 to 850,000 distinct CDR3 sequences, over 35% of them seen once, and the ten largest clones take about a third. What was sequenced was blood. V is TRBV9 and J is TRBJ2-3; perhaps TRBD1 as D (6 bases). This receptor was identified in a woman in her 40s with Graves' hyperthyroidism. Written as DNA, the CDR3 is TGTGCCAGCAGCACCCAGGGGTCTAGCACAGATACGCAGTATTTT. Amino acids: CASSTQGSSTDTQYF.